The count of the clone carrying this T cell receptor (beta chain) is one. Clones were sequenced by immunoSEQ multiplex PCR, and TCRdb holds only the in-frame ones, with some missing. The repertoire has approximately 200,000 clones, 94% of them found once; the top ten carry 0.76%. This record comes from a study of blood T cell repertoires in COVID-19. The clonotype comes from a man aged 30 to 39 with COVID-19, enrolled during active disease. Sample: peripheral blood.

The DNA for the CDR3 is TGTGCCAGCAGCCAACCGGGAGTTAACTATGGCTACACCTTC. Its protein product is CASSQPGVNYGYTF. The gene calls are TRBV3-1 (or the pseudogene TRBV3-2) and TRBJ1-2; D gene unclear. Germline-derived CDR1 and CDR2 are LGHDT and YNNKEL (reference sequence). CDR3 length equals 14 residues. V lost 2 bases to trimming and J lost 1 base, with 8 bases between them.